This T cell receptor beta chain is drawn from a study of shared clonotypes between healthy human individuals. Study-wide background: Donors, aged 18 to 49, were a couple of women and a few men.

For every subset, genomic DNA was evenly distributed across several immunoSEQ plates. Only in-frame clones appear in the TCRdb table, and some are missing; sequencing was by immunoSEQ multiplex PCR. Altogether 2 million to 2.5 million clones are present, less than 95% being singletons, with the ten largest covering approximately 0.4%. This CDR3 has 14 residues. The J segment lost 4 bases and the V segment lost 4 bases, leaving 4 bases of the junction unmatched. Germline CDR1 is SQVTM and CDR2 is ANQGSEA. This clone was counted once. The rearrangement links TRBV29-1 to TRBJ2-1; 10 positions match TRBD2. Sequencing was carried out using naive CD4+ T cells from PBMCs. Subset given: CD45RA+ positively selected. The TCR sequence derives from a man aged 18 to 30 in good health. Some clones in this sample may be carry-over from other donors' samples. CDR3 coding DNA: TGCAGCGTTGTCCAGCGGGAGGGGTACAATGAGCAGTTCTTC. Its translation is CSVVQREGYNEQFF.